This T cell receptor beta chain was sequenced in a study of beta chain features in type 1 diabetes. With respect to this clone: Its matching antigen is unknown.

Whole-study findings and limits: A moderate, significant TCRB CDR3 shortening appeared in type 1 diabetes across four CD4+ subsets.

V lost 3 bases and J lost 0; bases outside the gene matches: 5. Looked up from germline, CDR1 is SGDLS and CDR2 is YYNGEE. The length of the CDR3 is 16 residues. Of the isolated RNA, all was reverse transcribed, and so the sequenced material was expressed TCRB transcripts. Sequencing was performed with immunoSEQ multiplex PCR; in TCRdb, only in-frame clones are kept and a portion is missing. The sample contains hundreds of thousands of clones, about 15% of which appear only once. The V and J genes are TRBV9 and TRBJ2-2, with 7 bases that match TRBD1. Input material: naive CD4+ T cells from blood. The receptor was isolated from a man aged 18 to 30 with type 1 diabetes. The CDR3 loop is CASSDGDRTNTGELFF. The CDR3 region has the DNA TGTGCCAGCAGCGATGGGGACAGAACGAACACCGGGGAGCTGTTTTTT.